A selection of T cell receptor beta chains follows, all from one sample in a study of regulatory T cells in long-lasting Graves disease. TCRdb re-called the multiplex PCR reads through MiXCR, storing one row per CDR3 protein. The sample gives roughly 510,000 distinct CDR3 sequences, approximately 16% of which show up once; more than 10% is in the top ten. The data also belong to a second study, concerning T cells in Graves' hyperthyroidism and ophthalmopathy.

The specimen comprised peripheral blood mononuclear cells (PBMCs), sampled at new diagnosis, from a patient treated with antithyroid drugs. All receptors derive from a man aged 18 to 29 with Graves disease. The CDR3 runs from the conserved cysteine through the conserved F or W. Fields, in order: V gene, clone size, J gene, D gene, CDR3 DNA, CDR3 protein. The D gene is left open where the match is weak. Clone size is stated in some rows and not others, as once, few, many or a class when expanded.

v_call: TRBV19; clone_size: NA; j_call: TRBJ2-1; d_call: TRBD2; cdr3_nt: TGTGCCAGTAGTTCCCCTCTGGCGGGAGGGGGGAATGAGCAGTTCTTC; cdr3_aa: CASSSPLAGGGNEQFF
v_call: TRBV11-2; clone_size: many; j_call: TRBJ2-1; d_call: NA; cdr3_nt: TGTGCCAGCATTGCACGGCTACACTACAATGAGCAGTTCTTC; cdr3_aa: CASIARLHYNEQFF
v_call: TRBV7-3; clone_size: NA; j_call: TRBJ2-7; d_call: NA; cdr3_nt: TGTGCCAGCAGCTTAGAGGCTAGCTGGGCCGAGCAGTACTTC; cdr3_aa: CASSLEASWAEQYF
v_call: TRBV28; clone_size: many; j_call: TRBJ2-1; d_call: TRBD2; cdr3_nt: TGTGCCAGCAGCCCCCAAATAAGACTAGCGGACAATGAGCAGTTCTTC; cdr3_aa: CASSPQIRLADNEQFF
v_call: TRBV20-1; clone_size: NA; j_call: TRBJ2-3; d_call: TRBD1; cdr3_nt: TGCAGTGCTAGAGGACAGGGATTTAGCACAGATACGCAGTATTTT; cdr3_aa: CSARGQGFSTDTQYF
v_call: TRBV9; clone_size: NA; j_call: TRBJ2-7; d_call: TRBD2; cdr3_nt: TGTGCCAGCAGCGTCTTAGCGGGAGGGCCGACTTACGAGCAGTACTTC; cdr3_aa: CASSVLAGGPTYEQYF
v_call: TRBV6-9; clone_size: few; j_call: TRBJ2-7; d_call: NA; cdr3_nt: TGTGCCAGCAGTTACGGCCGCTACGAGCAGTACTTC; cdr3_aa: CASSYGRYEQYF
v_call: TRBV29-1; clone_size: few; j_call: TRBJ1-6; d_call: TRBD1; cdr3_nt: TGCAGCGTCCGGGGGGACAGAACTTATAATTCACCCCTCCACTTT; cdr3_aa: CSVRGDRTYNSPLHF
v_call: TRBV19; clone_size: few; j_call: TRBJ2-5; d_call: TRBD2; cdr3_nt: TGTGCCAGTACCCCGGGACTAGCGGGCCCTCAAGAGACCCAGTACTTC; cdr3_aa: CASTPGLAGPQETQYF
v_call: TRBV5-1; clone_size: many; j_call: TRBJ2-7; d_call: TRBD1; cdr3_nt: TGCGCCAGCAGCTTGGAGACAGGGCCCTACGAGCAGTACTTC; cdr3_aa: CASSLETGPYEQYF
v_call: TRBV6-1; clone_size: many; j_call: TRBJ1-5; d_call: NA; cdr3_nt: TGTGCCAGCAGCTCCGCCAGGGTCGGTCAGCCCCAGCATTTT; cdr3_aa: CASSSARVGQPQHF
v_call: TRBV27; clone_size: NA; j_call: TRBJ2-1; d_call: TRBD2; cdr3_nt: TGTGCCAGCAGTTTAGGTCCTAGCGGTCACAATGAGCAGTTCTTC; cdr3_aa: CASSLGPSGHNEQFF
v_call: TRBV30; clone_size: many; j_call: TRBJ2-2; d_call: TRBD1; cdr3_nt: TGTGCCTGGAAATCGTTTGTGGCAGGGGGGAACACCGGGGAGCTGTTTTTT; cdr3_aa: CAWKSFVAGGNTGELFF
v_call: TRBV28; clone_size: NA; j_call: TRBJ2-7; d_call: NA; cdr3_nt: TGTGCCAGCAGATTAGACAGGTTCTCCTACGAGCAGTACTTC; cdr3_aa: CASRLDRFSYEQYF
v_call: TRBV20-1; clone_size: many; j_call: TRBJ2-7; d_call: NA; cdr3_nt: TGCAGTGCAAGGGACCTTGGGACCTACGAGCAGTACTTC; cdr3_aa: CSARDLGTYEQYF
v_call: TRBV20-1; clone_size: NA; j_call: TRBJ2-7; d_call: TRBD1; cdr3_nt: TGCAGTGGTTCGGACAGGGGTTACGAGCAGTACTTC; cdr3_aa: CSGSDRGYEQYF
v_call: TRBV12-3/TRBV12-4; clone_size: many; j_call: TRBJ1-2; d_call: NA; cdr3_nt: TGTGCCAGCAGTCAAACGCCAAGAGGCTACACCTTC; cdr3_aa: CASSQTPRGYTF
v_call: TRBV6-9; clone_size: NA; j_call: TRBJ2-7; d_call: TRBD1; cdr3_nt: TGTGCCAGCAGTTACCTCCCCAGACAGGGACGGGACGAGCAGTACTTC; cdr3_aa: CASSYLPRQGRDEQYF
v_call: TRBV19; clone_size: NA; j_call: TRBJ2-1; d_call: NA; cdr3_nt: TGTGCCAGTAGTTTGGACGTTCGAGGAGCCTACAATGAGCAGTTCTTC; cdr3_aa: CASSLDVRGAYNEQFF
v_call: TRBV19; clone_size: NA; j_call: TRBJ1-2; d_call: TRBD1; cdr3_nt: TGTGCCAGTAGTACCCGGACAGGGGGCGCCTATGGCTACACCTTC; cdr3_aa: CASSTRTGGAYGYTF
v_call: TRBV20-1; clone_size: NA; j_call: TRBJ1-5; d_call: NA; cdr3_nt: TGCAGTGCTAGAGTATTGGAGGGGATAGGTCAGCCCCAGCATTTT; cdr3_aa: CSARVLEGIGQPQHF
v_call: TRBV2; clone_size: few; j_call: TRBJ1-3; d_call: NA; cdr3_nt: TGTGCCAGCACCCTGAGTGACACCATATATTTT; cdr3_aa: CASTLSDTIYF
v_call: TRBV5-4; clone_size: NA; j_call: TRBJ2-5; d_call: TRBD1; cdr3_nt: TGTGCCAGCAGCCCCCGGGACAGGAGGGTTGAGACCCAGTACTTC; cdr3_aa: CASSPRDRRVETQYF
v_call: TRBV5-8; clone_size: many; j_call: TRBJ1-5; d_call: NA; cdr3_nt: TGTGCCAGCAGCTCCGGTCCCCAGCCCCAGCATTTT; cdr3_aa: CASSSGPQPQHF
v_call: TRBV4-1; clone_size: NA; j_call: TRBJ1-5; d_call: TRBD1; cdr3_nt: TGCGCCAGCAGCTACGGACAGGGAGACCCTAAGGGTCAGCCCCAGCATTTT; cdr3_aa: CASSYGQGDPKGQPQHF
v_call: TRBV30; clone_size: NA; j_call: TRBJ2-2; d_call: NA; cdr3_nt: TGTGCCTGGAGTGACCGGCTAGAGACCGGGGAGCTGTTTTTT; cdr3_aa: CAWSDRLETGELFF
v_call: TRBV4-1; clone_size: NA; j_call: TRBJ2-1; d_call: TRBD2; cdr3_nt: TGCGCCAGCAGCACTAGCGGTGAGCAGTTCTTC; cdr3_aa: CASSTSGEQFF
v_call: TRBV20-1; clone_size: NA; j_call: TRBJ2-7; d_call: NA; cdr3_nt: TGCAGTGCTAGAGATGGCCTAGCGTCAACAAGGCAGTACTTC; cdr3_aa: CSARDGLASTRQYF
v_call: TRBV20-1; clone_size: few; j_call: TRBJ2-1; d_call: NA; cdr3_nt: TGCAGTGCTACGATCCGGGACTACAATGAGCAGTTCTTC; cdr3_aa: CSATIRDYNEQFF
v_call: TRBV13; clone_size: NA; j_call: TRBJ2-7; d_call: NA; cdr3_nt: TGTGCCAGCAGCCCGGAGACAGGTTCCTACGAGCAGTACTTC; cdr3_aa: CASSPETGSYEQYF
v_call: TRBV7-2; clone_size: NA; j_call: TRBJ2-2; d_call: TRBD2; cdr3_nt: TGTGCCAGCAGTATAACTAGCGGGAGAGGGGTCACCGGGGAGCTGTTTTTT; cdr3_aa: CASSITSGRGVTGELFF
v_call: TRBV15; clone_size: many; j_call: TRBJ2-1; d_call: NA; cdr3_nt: TGTGCCCCAACCCTCGCCGCAGATGAGCAGTTCTTC; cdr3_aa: CAPTLAADEQFF
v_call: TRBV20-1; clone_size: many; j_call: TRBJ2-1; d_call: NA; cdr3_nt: TGCAGTGCGTTAGCGGCCTACAATGAGCAGTTCTTC; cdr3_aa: CSALAAYNEQFF
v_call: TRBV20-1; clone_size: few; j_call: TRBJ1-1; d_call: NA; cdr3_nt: TGCAGTGCTAGAGAGGACAGCCACACTGAAGCTTTCTTT; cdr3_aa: CSAREDSHTEAFF
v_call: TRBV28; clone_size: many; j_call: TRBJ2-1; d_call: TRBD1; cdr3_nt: TGTGCCAGCAGGGTGGGCGACAGGGGAGAAAATGAGCAGTTCTTC; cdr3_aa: CASRVGDRGENEQFF
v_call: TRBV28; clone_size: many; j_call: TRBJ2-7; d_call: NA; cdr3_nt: TGTGCCCATAGCCAGGGCCGCTACGAGCAGTACTTC; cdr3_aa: CAHSQGRYEQYF
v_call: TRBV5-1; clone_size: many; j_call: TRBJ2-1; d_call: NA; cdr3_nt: TGCGCCAGCAGCTGGGGGGGGACAGACAATGAGCAGTTCTTC; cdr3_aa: CASSWGGTDNEQFF
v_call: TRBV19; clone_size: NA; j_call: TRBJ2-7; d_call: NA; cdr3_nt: TGTGCCAGCTCAGCGACGGACTCGGCTTACCTATACGAGCAGTACTTC; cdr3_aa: CASSATDSAYLYEQYF
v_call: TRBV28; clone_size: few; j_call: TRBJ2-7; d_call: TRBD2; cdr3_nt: TGTGCCAGCAGTCTGACTAGCGGGAGAGACGGGTACGAGCAGTACTTC; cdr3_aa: CASSLTSGRDGYEQYF
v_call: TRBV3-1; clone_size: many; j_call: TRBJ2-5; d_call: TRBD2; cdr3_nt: TGTGCCAGCAGCCAGCTAGCGGGACAAGAGACCCAGTACTTC; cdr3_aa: CASSQLAGQETQYF
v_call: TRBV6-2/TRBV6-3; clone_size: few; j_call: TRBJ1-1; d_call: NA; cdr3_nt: TGTGCCAGCAGTGAAGATTTGGGGTACACTGAAGCTTTCTTT; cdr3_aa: CASSEDLGYTEAFF
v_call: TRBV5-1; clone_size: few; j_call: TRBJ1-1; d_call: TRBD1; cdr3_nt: TGCGCCAGCAGCTTTCGGGGACAGGGGAACACTGAAGCTTTCTTT; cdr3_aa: CASSFRGQGNTEAFF
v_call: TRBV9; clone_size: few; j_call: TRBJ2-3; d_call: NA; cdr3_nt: TGTGCCAGCAGCGCGCAGGTTACTAGCACAGATACGCAGTATTTT; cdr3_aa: CASSAQVTSTDTQYF
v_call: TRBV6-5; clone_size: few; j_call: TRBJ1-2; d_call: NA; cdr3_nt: TGTGCCAGCAGTTACATCCTTGACTATGGCTACACCTTC; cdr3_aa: CASSYILDYGYTF
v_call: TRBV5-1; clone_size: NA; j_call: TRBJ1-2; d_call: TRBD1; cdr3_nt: TGCGCCAGCAGCACACCGGGACAGGGCATAGATGGCTACACCTTC; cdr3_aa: CASSTPGQGIDGYTF
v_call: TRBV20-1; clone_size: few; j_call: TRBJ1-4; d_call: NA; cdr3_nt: TGCAGTGCTAGGGGCCCCTACAGGGAGAGGGTTGAAAAACTGTTTTTT; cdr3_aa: CSARGPYRERVEKLFF
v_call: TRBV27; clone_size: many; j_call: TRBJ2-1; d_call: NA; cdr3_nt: TGTGCCAGCAGTGCGAGGACCTCAGGGGTCGGTGAGCAGTTCTTC; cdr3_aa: CASSARTSGVGEQFF
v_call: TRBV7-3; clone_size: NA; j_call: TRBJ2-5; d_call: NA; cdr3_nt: TGTGCCAGCAGCCCCCCGGGTGACGAGACCCAGTACTTC; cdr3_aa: CASSPPGDETQYF
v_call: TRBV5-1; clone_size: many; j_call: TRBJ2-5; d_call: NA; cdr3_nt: TGCGCCAGCAATAAGCAAGAGACCCAGTACTTC; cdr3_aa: CASNKQETQYF
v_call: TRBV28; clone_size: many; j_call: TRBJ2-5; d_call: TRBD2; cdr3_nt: TGTGCCAGCAGTTTATATCTGGCTAGCGGGGAGACCCAGTACTTC; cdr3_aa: CASSLYLASGETQYF
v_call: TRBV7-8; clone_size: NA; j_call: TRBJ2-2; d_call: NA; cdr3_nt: TGTGCCAGCAGCGAGTCCTGGGGGGAGCTGTTTTTT; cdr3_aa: CASSESWGELFF
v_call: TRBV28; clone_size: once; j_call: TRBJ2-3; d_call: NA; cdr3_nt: TGTGCCAGCAGTCGTACCGCTAGCACAGATACGCAGTATTTT; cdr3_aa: CASSRTASTDTQYF
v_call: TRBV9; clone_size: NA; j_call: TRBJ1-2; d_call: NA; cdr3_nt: TGTGCCAGCAGCGCCCAAATCACAGGGCGCTATGGCTACACCTTC; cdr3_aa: CASSAQITGRYGYTF